This entry lists 18 T cell receptor beta chains sequenced from one sample in a study of blood T cell repertoires in COVID-19. Profiling relied on immunoSEQ multiplex PCR, and the TCRdb table lists in-frame clones only, not all of them. This sample has over 75,000 clones, with around 90% found just once. Sample: peripheral blood. The receptors originated from a man over 45 with COVID-19, enrolled during active disease.

The chain uses TRBV28 and TRBJ2-3; TRBD1 aligns across 7 bases. With 6 bases clipped from V and 14 bases from J, the junction kept 14 bases outside the gene matches. The CDR3 loop spans 13 amino acids. Germline CDR1 is MDHEN and CDR2 is SYDVKM. Here the CDR3 reads CASRFSTGKRRYF. In DNA form, the CDR3 reads TGTGCCAGCAGGTTCTCGACAGGGAAGCGGCGGTATTTT.

V is TRBV4-1 and J is TRBJ1-2; D perhaps matches TRBD1 (6 bases). V was clipped by 0 bases and J by 2 bases, with 19 bases between them. CDR1 MGHRA and CDR2 YSYEKL come from the germline V gene. The CDR3 loop spans 18 amino acids. This CDR3 reads CASSQEAQGPIRNYGYTF. In DNA, the CDR3 is TGCGCCAGCAGCCAAGAGGCTCAGGGGCCCATACGAAACTATGGCTACACCTTC.

The rearrangement links TRBV28 to TRBJ2-7; D call uncertain. Trimming took 6 bases from V and 9 from J, leaving 15 bases between them. There are 12 residues in the CDR3. The germline gives CDR1 MDHEN, CDR2 SYDVKM. CDR3 coding DNA: TGTGCCAGCAGCCCAGTCGCGGCGACGCAGTACTTC. It yields the protein CASSPVAATQYF.

In its sample, this clone was seen once. The chain has TRBV7-2 and TRBJ1-5; 10 bases line up with TRBD1. The CDR3 covers 16 residues. CDR1 and CDR2 from the germline V gene are SGHTA and FQGNSA. Unmatched junction bases numbered 4, after V lost 3 bases and J lost 2 bases. CDR3 amino acids: CASSLTGGAGNQPQHF. The CDR3 DNA reads TGTGCCAGCAGCTTGACAGGGGGCGCCGGCAATCAGCCCCAGCATTTT.

The V call is TRBV6-4, the J call TRBJ1-5; D unresolved. With 2 bases removed from V and 0 bases from J, the gap between germline ends came to 11 bases. The CDR3 sequence is 16 residues long. The germline V gene has CDR1 MRHNA and CDR2 SNTAGT. DNA of the CDR3: TGTGCCAGCAGTGACAGAGGGAAGAATAGCAATCAGCCCCAGCATTTT. Translated: CASSDRGKNSNQPQHF.

For this clone: The same CDR3 also results from other DNA sequences found in this sample. The chain has TRBV19 and TRBJ2-7; D is uncertain. The CDR3 is 11 residues long. The V gene lost 4 bases and the J gene lost 4 bases, with 5 bases spanning the gap. CDR1 and CDR2 from the germline V gene are LNHDA and SQIVND (reference sequence). DNA of the CDR3: TGTGCCAGTAGTAATTCTTACGAGCAGTACTTC. This gives the protein CASSNSYEQYF.

The chain employs TRBV11-2 and TRBJ2-7; 8 nucleotides line up with TRBD1. Trimming cost V 1 base and J 3 bases; bases outside gene matches: 14. The CDR3 sequence is 18 residues long. CDR1 and CDR2 from the germline V gene are SGHAT and FQNNGV. The CDR3 coding sequence is TGTGCCAGCAGCTTAGTAACCGCAGGGGGCTTAACGATCTACGAGCAGTACTTC. Residues: CASSLVTAGGLTIYEQYF. Complete variable domain (other parts from reference TRBV11-2 and TRBJ2-7): EAGVAQSPRYKIIEKRQSVAFWCNPISGHATLYWYQQILGQGPKLLIQFQNNGVVDDSQLPKDRFSAERLKGVDSTLKIQPAKLEDSAVYLCASSLVTAGGLTIYEQYFGPGTRLTVT.

V is TRBV5-5 and J is TRBJ1-2; 7 nucleotides align to TRBD1. V trimming: 2 bases; J trimming: 6 bases; junction bases outside the gene matches: 4. Germline V gene lookup returns CDR1 SGHKS and CDR2 YYEKEE (reference sequence). The CDR3 totals 13 residues. The CDR3 DNA reads TGTGCCAGCAGCTTCGGGCAGGGGGATGGCTACACCTTC. It yields the protein CASSFGQGDGYTF.

The V and J genes are TRBV6-5 and TRBJ2-1; 10 positions match TRBD2. V gave up 6 bases and J gave up 7 bases; unmatched junction bases: 3. The germline V gene has CDR1 MNHEY and CDR2 SVGAGI. This CDR3 is built from 13 residues. CDR3 in amino acids: CASRLAGVNEQFF. The CDR3 coding sequence is TGTGCCAGCAGGCTAGCGGGGGTTAATGAGCAGTTCTTC.

The gene calls are TRBV6-5 and TRBJ2-7, with 7 bases identical to TRBD2. Per germline, CDR1 MNHEY and CDR2 SVGAGI. The CDR3 is 15 amino acids. V shed 5 bases, J shed 2 bases, and the junction held 9 bases outside the gene matches. The CDR3 reads CASSLASGAAYEQYF. CDR3 sequence (DNA): TGTGCCAGCAGTCTCGCCAGCGGGGCGGCCTACGAGCAGTACTTC.

J is TRBJ1-2 and V is TRBV18; D gene uncertain. The CDR3 length is 13 residues. Trimming took 3 bases from V and 4 from J, leaving 9 bases between them. Germline loops: CDR1 KGHSH, CDR2 LQKENI. CDR3 coding DNA: TGTGCCAGCTCACCGGGAGTCGCCTATGGCTACACCTTC. Its translation: CASSPGVAYGYTF.

The chain couples TRBV24-1 to TRBJ2-3; 7 bases align to TRBD2. Germline values: CDR1 KGHDR, CDR2 SFDVKD. The CDR3 totals 14 residues. V was clipped by 6 bases and J by 2 bases; unmatched bases: 4. The CDR3 sequence: CATSSGAITDTQYF. As DNA, the CDR3 is TGTGCCACCAGTAGCGGGGCCATCACAGATACGCAGTATTTT.

The CDR3 DNA sequence: TGTGCCAGCAGCCCACACTCGGGACAGCGAGGCTACACCTTC. It specifies CASSPHSGQRGYTF. J is TRBJ1-2 and V is TRBV3-1 (or the pseudogene TRBV3-2); 7 positions agree with TRBD1. Germline assignment: CDR1 LGHDT and CDR2 YNNKEL (reference sequence). V lost 4 bases, J lost 8 bases, and 10 bases stayed unmatched. This CDR3 region has 14 residues.

This chain joins TRBV7-2 and TRBJ2-5; 7 bases are shared with TRBD2. V lost 5 bases to trimming and J lost 3 bases; unmatched junction nucleotides: 12. The CDR3 consists of 16 residues. The V gene's germline CDR1 is SGHTA and CDR2 FQGNSA. CDR3 amino acids: CASSGRVTIQEETQYF. DNA for the CDR3: TGTGCCAGCAGCGGGAGGGTGACAATTCAAGAAGAGACCCAGTACTTC.

The rearrangement links TRBV5-1 to TRBJ2-5, with D maybe TRBD2 (6 bases). Germline V lookup: CDR1 SGHRS, CDR2 YFSETQ. This CDR3 has 15 amino acids. Trimming left V 2 bases short and J 4 bases short, with 15 bases between. The CDR3 sequence: CASSFGQGGGETQYF. The CDR3 DNA is TGCGCCAGCAGCTTCGGGCAGGGAGGAGGAGAGACCCAGTACTTC.

This clone was detected once. This chain joins TRBV6-5 and TRBJ1-6, with D possibly being TRBD1 (5 bases). This CDR3 contains 16 residues. Deletions cut 2 bases from V and 5 bases from J, with 13 bases between. CDR1 MNHEY and CDR2 SVGAGI come from the germline V gene. CDR3 in DNA: TGTGCCAGCAGTTACCGCCGGGGGTTTGATAATTCACCCCTCCACTTT. It codes for CASSYRRGFDNSPLHF.

A few counts support this clone. The chain has TRBV19 and TRBJ1-2, with D uncertain. Germline CDR1 is LNHDA and CDR2 is SQIVND (reference sequence). CDR3 length: 16 amino acids. The V end lost 0 bases, the J end lost 4 bases, and 15 bases lay between the germline ends. DNA for the CDR3: TGTGCCAGTAGTATAGATTCCTACGGTACTAGCTATGGCTACACCTTC. This codes for CASSIDSYGTSYGYTF.

This chain connects TRBV3-1 (or the pseudogene TRBV3-2) to TRBJ1-1; D is unclear. V lost 4 bases to trimming and J lost 1 base, with 7 bases between them. This CDR3 has 13 residues. The V gene's germline CDR1 is LGHDT and CDR2 YNNKEL (reference sequence). The CDR3 loop reads CASSPTGNTEAFF. In DNA form, the CDR3 reads TGTGCCAGCAGCCCTACTGGGAACACTGAAGCTTTCTTT.